The clone carrying this TCR beta chain was seen at least ten times. This specimen comes from a study of T cell repertoires in cytomegalovirus infection. Study-level background: CMV infection and matching HLA type were both indicated by public TCR beta signatures.

MiXCR was run by TCRdb on the reads, yielding one entry per CDR3 protein. The data show 400,000 or so distinct CDR3 sequences, around 18% seen once. This clonotype was sampled from a human donor in good health (CMV status not recorded). Some clones in this sample may be carry-over from other donors' samples. The sample consisted of PBMCs.

The CDR3: CASSLWLGGTEAFF. The CDR3, as DNA: TGTGCCAGCAGCTTATGGCTAGGGGGCACTGAAGCTTTCTTT. This chain links TRBV11-2 with TRBJ1-1; D perhaps matches TRBD1 (6 bases). Germline CDR1 is SGHAT and CDR2 is FQNNGV. The CDR3 spans 14 residues. The V end was cut by 2 bases, the J end by 4 bases, with 11 bases between.